This TCR beta chain came from a study of graft-versus-host responses after intestinal transplantation. Background on the study: Every transplant recipient was induced with anti-thymocyte globulin, then maintained on tacrolimus and steroids for 2 to 4 years. Overall study findings and caveats: Analysis identified GvH clones in recipient marrow, with some appearing first in ileum or blood.

A word on this clone: No antigen is known for it.

Profiled with immunoSEQ multiplex PCR; TCRdb holds only in-frame clones, not every one. There are around 37,000 clones in the sample; roughly 87% occur only once, and approximately 18% lies in the top ten. Grafts had their tissue processed, releasing intraepithelial and lamina propria lymphocytes. This CDR3 comprises 14 residues. The germline CDR1 and CDR2 sequences are SNHLY and FYNNEI. V was pared by 6 bases and J by 2 bases, with 13 bases between. Sequences were derived from ileum tissue, sampled approximately 210 days after intestinal transplant. The source of this sequence is a human patient who received an intestinal transplant, so some T cells may come from the graft donor. The chain uses TRBV2 and TRBJ1-1; D ambiguous. As DNA, the CDR3 is TGTGCCAGCAGCACTTGGGTGGGAAACACTGAAGCTTTCTTT. Translation gives CASSTWVGNTEAFF.